This T cell receptor (beta chain) was obtained from a study of CD4 and CD8 cells across lung adenocarcinoma regions. TCRdb called the PCR reads again in MiXCR, with one record for every CDR3 protein. This sample carries about 3,400 distinct CDR3 sequences, 45% to 65% of them seen once, and the ten largest clones take approximately 33%. Between the trimmed V and J ends, which lost 4 bases and 2 bases, there was a span of 13 bases. This CDR3 comprises 15 residues. Germline lookup yields CDR1 MNHNS and CDR2 SASEGT. Localized lung adenocarcinoma, a non-small cell lung cancer, affected the donors. By sample fraction, this clonotype is medium-sized (0.01 to 0.1%).

The chain employs TRBV6-1 and TRBJ2-3, with no clear D. The sample consisted of CD4+ T cells from the center of a lung tumor. The TCR originated in a female donor with lung adenocarcinoma. The CD4 and CD8 labels of this study may be unreliable. The DNA of the CDR3 is TGTGCCAGCAGTGCCGTAAGAAAGTACACAGATACGCAGTATTTT. The encoded protein is CASSAVRKYTDTQYF.